These T cell receptor beta chains were read from a single sample in a study of T cells after yellow fever vaccination. TCRdb re-analysed the 5' RACE reads in MiXCR, keeping a single row per CDR3 protein. The table includes hundreds of thousands of distinct CDR3 sequences, 3.6% detected once. The sample consisted of PBMCs, taken on the day of the yellow fever booster vaccination. These receptors originate from a man in his late teens or twenties who received the YFV17D yellow fever vaccine. Both conserved end residues are part of each CDR3. Clone sizes are given selectively: once, few, many, or a class where the clone is expanded.

>TRBV5-1|many|TRBJ2-2
CASSWEANTGELFF
>TRBV6-1|many|TRBJ1-2
CASSPPLYGYTF
>TRBV20-1|many|TRBJ2-2
CSAREGYTGELFF
>TRBV14|NA|TRBJ2-1
CASSQDFEAGGSSYNEQFF
>TRBV29-1|few|TRBJ1-2
CSVVGEANNYGYTF
>TRBV29-1|few|TRBJ2-4
CSVSGQGTKNIQYF
>TRBV15|few|TRBJ2-3
CATSTPRRTAWGADTQYF
>TRBV9|many|TRBJ2-3
CASSVRQGANTQYF
>TRBV12-3/TRBV12-4|many|TRBJ2-1
CASSTSGGAGEQFF
>TRBV12-3/TRBV12-4|NA|TRBJ2-2
CASSLARGTVNTGELFF
>TRBV4-1|many|TRBJ1-1
CASSNSGGMNTEAFF
>TRBV20-1|NA|TRBJ2-5
CSARLHIWDRGSETQYF
>TRBV24-1|many|TRBJ2-2
CATSDLRQGVTGELFF
>TRBV4-2|few|TRBJ2-3
CASSQDVSLAVHTQYF
>TRBV12-3/TRBV12-4|many|TRBJ2-4
CASSFKGLGEMAKNIQYF
>TRBV6-2/TRBV6-3|many|TRBJ2-3
CASSYGAGNTDTQYF
>TRBV7-9|many|TRBJ1-2
CASTSRAWGLNYGYTF
>TRBV4-3|few|TRBJ2-3
CASSQDWHADTQYF
>TRBV11-2|NA|TRBJ2-1
CASSTRQRNEQFF
>TRBV10-3|few|TRBJ1-6
CAISLGQDSPLHF
>TRBV29-1|few|TRBJ2-1
CSVEGQGSSYNEQFF
>TRBV4-1|many|TRBJ2-3
CASSHFSRGSTDTQYF
>TRBV11-2|many|TRBJ1-2
CASSFSTGGGYTF
>TRBV29-1|few|TRBJ1-1
CSAGEGRGTEAFF
>TRBV5-1|few|TRBJ2-2
CASSGTSGSNTGELFF
>TRBV7-9|many|TRBJ1-2
CASSFPYRFQANYGYTF
>TRBV9|few|TRBJ2-7
CASSVDTSGLYEQYF
>TRBV6-1|many|TRBJ1-6
CASSESWVSQFGSPLHF
>TRBV6-1|many|TRBJ2-3
CASIGTGMSDTQYF
>TRBV7-9|NA|TRBJ1-1
CASSPDNTMMDTEAFF
>TRBV5-1|many|TRBJ1-1
CASSIQGNLNTEAFF
>TRBV10-3|many|TRBJ2-1
CAISESLSGGVYNEQFF
>TRBV5-1|many|TRBJ1-5
CASSLGGQLDQPQHF
>TRBV10-3|many|TRBJ2-3
CAISGGADTQYF
>TRBV14|NA|TRBJ2-7
CASSQDPLTSGGVRDEQYF
>TRBV20-1|many|TRBJ2-1
CSAHSGTSGANEQFF
>TRBV4-1|many|TRBJ1-2
CASSQGTGVSGYTF
>TRBV29-1|NA|TRBJ1-1
CSVPHGYEAFF
>TRBV6-5|many|TRBJ1-2
CASRPSGGDGYTF
>TRBV11-2|many|TRBJ2-7
CASRPIAGRASYEQYF
>TRBV5-1|many|TRBJ1-4
CASSVGQGNEKLFF
>TRBV24-1|many|TRBJ2-3
CATSDATGPSDTQYF
>TRBV7-3|few|TRBJ1-1
CASSPTQGATEAFF
>TRBV5-1|few|TRBJ2-1
CASSPVSGSYNEQFF
>TRBV28|many|TRBJ1-1
CASSLTSASPEAFF
>TRBV20-1|many|TRBJ1-5
CSASIRGDRSISHSNQPQHF
>TRBV6-5|few|TRBJ2-3
CASSPRGKDTDTQYF
>TRBV9|many|TRBJ2-5
CASSEGDYWGEETQYF
>TRBV5-1|many|TRBJ2-3
CASSLGRGSTDTQYF
>TRBV6-5|many|TRBJ2-1
CASTHGASGNYNEQFF
>TRBV9|many|TRBJ1-1
CASSGGAPGTEAFF
>TRBV30|NA|TRBJ2-7
CAWSSRGSQQYF